This T cell receptor beta chain stems from a study of blood T cell repertoires in COVID-19. Per the original methods: The authors estimated nucleated cell counts from reference gene primer amplification. Sequenced by immunoSEQ multiplex PCR; TCRdb stores in-frame clones only, minus some. The V and J calls and clone size are taken from that table; D and trimming were inferred from the DNA. The repertoire holds about 60,000 clones, around 88% seen once, with 6% to 6.5% in the top ten. From germline, CDR1 is MNHEY and CDR2 SMNVEV (reference sequence). The CDR3 spans 21 residues. Trimming shortened V by 3 bases and J by 0 bases, and 28 bases separated the two germline ends.

Material: peripheral blood. This sequence joins TRBV27 and TRBJ2-3; D may be TRBD2 (7 bases). The receptor was derived from a human donor in a cohort sampled during active COVID-19. This CDR3 reads CASSFPRGAVLGTSSTDTQYF. The CDR3 bases are TGTGCCAGCAGTTTCCCCCGGGGGGCTGTTTTGGGAACCTCTAGCACAGATACGCAGTATTTT.